The entry below gives a single T cell receptor beta chain sequence along with its context. The antigen is undetermined. This CDR3 spans 13 amino acids. The germline CDR1 and CDR2 sequences are MNHNY and SVGAGI (reference sequence). Trimming took 0 bases from V and 3 from J, leaving 5 bases between them. 13 Jbeta primers and 60 Vbeta primers were used for the PCR. Clones were read by immunoSEQ multiplex PCR, and TCRdb kept only the in-frame ones, dropping some. In the table there are around 160,000 clones, about 77% of which are singletons. The data belong to a study of cytomegalovirus exposure and HLA in healthy donors. Findings of the study overall: Later analysis identified a missense DCLRE1C variant that was linked to TCR beta V- and J-gene trimming. Accounts indicate the classifier identified cytomegalovirus status with strong specificity and sensitivity. TCR association rates varied by HLA locus in a later analysis, with DRB1 highest and HLA-C lowest. Later analysis suggested links between common viral pathogens and several top significant clusters.

The receptor's source is a man younger than 35 in good health and CMV-seropositive. Sequencing was performed on PBMCs. J is TRBJ1-1 and V is TRBV6-6; unclear D gene. The CDR3 sequence: CASSYSGYTEAFF. The CDR3 DNA is TGTGCCAGCAGTTACTCGGGCTACACTGAAGCTTTCTTT.